The sequence of this T cell receptor (beta chain) was determined in a study of T-cell reconstitution after alpha-beta-depleted transplantation in children. Study results and limitations: Some patients' high day-60 TCRbeta diversity was traced to surviving recipient T cells and thymic progenitors.

Preparation of the TCRbeta library involved a method that used unique molecular identifiers. TCRdb re-derived calls from the PCR reads in MiXCR, one entry per CDR3 protein. In the table there are 450,000 to 600,000 distinct CDR3 sequences, more than 9% of which are singletons. Comment on this clonotype: Antigen specificity is unknown.

From germline, CDR1 is SQVTM and CDR2 ANQGSEA. CDR3 length equals 17 residues. Trimming cost V 2 bases and J 1 base, with 20 bases left between them. This clonotype was obtained from a child aged 2 to 10 with inherited bone marrow failure, due to receive a stem cell transplant. Specimen: PBMCs, collected before TCRalphabeta/CD19-depleted stem cell transplant. V is TRBV29-1 and J is TRBJ1-2, with no clear D. In nucleotides, the CDR3 is TGCAGCGTTGAAAAGAGGGCGGACGTGGGATTTAACTATGGCTACACCTTC. It specifies CSVEKRADVGFNYGYTF.